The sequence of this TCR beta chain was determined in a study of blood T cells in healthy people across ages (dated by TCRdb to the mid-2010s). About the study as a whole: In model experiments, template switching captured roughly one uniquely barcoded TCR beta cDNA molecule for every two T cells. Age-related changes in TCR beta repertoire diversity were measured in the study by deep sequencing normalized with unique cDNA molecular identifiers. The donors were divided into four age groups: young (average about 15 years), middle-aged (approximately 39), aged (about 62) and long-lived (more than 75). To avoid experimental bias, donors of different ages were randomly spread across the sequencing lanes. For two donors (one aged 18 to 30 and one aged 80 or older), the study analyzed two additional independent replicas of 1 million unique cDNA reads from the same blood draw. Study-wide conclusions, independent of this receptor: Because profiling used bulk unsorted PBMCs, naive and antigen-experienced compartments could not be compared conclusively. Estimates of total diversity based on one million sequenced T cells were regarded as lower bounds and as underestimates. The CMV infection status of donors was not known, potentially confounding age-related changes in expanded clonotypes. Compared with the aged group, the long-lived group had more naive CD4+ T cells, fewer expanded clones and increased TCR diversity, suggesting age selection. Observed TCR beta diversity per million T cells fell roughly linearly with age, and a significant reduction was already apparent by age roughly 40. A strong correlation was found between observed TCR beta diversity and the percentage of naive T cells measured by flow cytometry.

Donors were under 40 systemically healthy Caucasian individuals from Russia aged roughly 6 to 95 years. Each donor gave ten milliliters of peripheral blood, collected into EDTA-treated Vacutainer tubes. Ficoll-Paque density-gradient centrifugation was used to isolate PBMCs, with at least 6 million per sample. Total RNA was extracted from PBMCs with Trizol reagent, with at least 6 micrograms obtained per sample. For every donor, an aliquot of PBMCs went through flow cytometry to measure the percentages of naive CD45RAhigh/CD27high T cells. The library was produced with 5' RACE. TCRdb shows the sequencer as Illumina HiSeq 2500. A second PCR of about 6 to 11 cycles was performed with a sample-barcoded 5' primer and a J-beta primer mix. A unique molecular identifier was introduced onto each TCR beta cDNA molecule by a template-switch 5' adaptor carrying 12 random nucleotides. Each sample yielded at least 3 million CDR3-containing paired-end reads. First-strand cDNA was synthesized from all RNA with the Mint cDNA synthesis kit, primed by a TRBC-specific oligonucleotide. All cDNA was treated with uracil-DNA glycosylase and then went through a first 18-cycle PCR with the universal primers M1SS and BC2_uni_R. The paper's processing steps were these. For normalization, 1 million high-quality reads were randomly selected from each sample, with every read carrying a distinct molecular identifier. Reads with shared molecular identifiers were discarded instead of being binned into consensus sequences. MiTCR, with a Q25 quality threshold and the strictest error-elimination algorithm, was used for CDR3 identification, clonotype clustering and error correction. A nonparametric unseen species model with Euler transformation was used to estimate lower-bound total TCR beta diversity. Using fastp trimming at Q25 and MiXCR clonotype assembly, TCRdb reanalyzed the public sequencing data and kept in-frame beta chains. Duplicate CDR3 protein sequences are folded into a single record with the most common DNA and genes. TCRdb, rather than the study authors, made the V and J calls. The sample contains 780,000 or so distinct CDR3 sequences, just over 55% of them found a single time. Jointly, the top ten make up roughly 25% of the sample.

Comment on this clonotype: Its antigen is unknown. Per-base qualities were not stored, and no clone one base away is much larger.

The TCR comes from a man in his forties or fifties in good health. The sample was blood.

At the DNA level, the sequence is TGTGCCAGCAGCCTATACAGGGGGTCGGTAAACAAAAACATTCAGTACTTC. This encodes CASSLYRGSVNKNIQYF. The chain is encoded by TRBV7-2 joined to TRBJ2-4; the junction holds 8 bases that match TRBD1. Trimming removed 5 bases from V and 3 bases from J; the gene matches leave 12 bases unexplained. Its CDR3 holds 17 amino acids, cysteine through phenylalanine. Left in the record is the CDR3 DNA by itself, 51 bases read in frame from the first base. CDR1 and CDR2 are read off the germline V gene as SGHTA and FQGNSA.